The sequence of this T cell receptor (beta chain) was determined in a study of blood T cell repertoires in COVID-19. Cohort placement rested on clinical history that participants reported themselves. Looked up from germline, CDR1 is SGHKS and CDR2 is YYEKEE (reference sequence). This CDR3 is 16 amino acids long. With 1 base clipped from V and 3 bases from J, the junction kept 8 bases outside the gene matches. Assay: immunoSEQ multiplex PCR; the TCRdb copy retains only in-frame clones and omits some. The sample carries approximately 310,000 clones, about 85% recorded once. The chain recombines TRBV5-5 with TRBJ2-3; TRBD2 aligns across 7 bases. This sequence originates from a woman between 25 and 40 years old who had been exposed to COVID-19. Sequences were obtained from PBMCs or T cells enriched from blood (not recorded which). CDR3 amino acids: CASSLSSGILTDTQYF. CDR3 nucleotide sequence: TGTGCCAGCAGCTTGTCAAGCGGGATCCTGACAGATACGCAGTATTTT.